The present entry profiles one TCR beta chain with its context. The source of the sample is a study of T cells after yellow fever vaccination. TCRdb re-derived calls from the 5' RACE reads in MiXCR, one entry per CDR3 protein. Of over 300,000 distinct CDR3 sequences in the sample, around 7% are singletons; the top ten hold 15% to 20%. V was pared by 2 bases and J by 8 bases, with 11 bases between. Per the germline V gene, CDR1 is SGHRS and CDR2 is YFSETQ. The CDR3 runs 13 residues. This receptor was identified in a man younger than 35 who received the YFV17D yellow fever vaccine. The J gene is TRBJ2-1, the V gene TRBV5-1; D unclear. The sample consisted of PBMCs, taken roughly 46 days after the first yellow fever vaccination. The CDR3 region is CASSFRARDEQFF. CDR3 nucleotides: TGCGCCAGCAGCTTTCGGGCAAGGGATGAGCAGTTCTTC.